This T cell receptor beta chain derives from a study of tumor T cells in aggressive B-cell lymphoma. Germline assignment: CDR1 LNHDA and CDR2 SQIVND (reference sequence). Germline trimming cut 1 base from V and 3 bases from J; bases unmatched to any gene: 3. The CDR3 spans 16 residues. Clones were read by immunoSEQ multiplex PCR, and TCRdb kept only the in-frame ones, dropping some. The sample has 6,000 or so clones, 82% seen once; the top ten hold 2.8%. This TCR was sampled from an adult with diffuse large B cell lymphoma. The source material was tumor tissue. This chain connects TRBV19 to TRBJ2-1; the match to TRBD2 covers 10 bases. CDR3 coding DNA: TGTGCCAGTAGTATAGGGCTAGCGGGAGTCTACAATGAGCAGTTCTTC. Protein: CASSIGLAGVYNEQFF.